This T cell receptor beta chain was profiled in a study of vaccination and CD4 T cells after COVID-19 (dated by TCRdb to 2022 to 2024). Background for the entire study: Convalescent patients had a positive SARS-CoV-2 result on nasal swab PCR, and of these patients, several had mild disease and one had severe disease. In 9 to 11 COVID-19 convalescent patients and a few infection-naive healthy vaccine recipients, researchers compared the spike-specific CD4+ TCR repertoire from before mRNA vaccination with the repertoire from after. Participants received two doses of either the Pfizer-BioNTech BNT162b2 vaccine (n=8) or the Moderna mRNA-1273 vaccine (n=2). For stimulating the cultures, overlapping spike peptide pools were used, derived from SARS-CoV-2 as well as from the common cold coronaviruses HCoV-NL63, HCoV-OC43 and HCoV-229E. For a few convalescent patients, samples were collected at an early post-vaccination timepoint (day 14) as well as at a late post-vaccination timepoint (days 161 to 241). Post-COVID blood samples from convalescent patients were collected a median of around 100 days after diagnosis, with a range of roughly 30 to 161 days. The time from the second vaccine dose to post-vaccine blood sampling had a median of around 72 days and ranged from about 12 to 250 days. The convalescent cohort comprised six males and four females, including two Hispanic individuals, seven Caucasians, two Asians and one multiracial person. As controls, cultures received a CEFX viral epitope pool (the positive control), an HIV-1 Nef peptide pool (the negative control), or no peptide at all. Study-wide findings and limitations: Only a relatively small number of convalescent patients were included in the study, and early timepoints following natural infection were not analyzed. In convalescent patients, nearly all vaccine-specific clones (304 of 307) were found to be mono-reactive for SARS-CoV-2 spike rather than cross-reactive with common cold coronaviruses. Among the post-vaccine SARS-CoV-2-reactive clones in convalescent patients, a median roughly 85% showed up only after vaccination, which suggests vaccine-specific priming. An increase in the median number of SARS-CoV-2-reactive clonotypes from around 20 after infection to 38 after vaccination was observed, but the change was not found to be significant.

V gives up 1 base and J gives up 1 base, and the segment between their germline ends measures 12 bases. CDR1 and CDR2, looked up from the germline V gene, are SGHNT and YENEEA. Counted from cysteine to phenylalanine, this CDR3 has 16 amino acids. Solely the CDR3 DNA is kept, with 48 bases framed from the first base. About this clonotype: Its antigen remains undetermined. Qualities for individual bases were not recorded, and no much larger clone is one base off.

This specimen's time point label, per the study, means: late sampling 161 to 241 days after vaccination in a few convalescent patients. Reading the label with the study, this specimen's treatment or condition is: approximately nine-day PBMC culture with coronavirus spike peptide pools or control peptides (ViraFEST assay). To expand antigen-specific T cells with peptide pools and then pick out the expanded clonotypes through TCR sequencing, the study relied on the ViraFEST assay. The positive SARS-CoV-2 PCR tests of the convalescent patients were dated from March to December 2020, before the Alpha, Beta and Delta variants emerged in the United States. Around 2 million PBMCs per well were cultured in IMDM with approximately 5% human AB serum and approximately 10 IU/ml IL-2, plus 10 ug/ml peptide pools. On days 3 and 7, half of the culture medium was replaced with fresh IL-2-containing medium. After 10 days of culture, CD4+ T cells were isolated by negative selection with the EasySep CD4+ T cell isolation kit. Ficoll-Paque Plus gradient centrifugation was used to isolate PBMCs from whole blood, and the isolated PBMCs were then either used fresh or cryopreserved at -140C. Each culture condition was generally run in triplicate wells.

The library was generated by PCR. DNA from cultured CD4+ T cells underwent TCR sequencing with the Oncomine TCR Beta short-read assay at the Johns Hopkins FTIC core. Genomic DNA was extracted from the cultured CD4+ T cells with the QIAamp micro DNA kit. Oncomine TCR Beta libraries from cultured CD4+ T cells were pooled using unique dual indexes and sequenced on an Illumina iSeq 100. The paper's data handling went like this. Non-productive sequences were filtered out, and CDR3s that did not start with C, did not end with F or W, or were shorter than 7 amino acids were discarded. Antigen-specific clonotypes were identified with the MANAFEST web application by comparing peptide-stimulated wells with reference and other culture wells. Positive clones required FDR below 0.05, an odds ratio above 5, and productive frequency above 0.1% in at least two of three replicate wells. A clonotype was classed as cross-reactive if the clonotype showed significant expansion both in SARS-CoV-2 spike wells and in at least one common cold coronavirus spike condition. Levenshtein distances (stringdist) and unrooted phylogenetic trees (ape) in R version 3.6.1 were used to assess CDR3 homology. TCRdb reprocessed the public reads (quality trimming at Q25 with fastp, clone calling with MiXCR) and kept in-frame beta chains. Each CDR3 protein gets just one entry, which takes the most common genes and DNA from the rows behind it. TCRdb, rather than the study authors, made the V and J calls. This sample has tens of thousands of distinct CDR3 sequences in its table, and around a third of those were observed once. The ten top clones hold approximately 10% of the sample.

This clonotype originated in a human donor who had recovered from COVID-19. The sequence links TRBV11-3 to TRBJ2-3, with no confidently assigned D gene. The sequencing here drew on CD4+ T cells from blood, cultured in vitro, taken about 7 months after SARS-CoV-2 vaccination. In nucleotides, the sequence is TGTGCCAGCAGCTTAGGGGCAATCACGGGCACAGATACGCAGTATTTT. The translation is CASSLGAITGTDTQYF.